This entry describes one TCR beta chain. There is no known antigen for this receptor. No much larger clonotype is one base removed from it; base qualities were not supplied. Set within a cohort of healthcare workers in London, UK, this nested case-control study involved weekly PCR testing of nasopharyngeal swabs along with blood sampling. Between 23 and 31 March 2020, the week of the UK lockdown, healthcare workers were enrolled and then followed up weekly for as long as 16 weeks. CDR1 MNHEY and CDR2 SVGAGI are derived from the germline V gene. The CDR3 measures 12 amino acids from cysteine to phenylalanine. The sequence is cut down to CDR3 DNA, 36 bases in frame from base 1. V is pared back by 7 bases and J by 4 bases, with 8 bases lying between the germline termini. This specimen comes from a study of early T cells in non-severe SARS-CoV-2 infection listed by TCRdb under 2021. Study-level background: TCR sequencing used bulk RNA from unsorted whole blood, so alpha and beta chains could not be paired.

Libraries were prepared through 5' RACE. Sequencer: NextSeq 500. The TCR library protocol attached unique molecular identifiers to individual cDNA molecules to correct for sequencing error and PCR bias. Both TCR alpha and beta chains were sequenced, and tight co-correlation was observed between alpha and beta sequence abundances in each sample. The authors' pipeline ran thus. V gene, J gene and CDR3 annotation of TCR sequences was performed with Decombinator V4. TCRs were defined as expanded if a significant change between any two time points was detected under a Poisson model with p below 0.0001. TCR abundances were normalised to the total number of TCRs sequenced in each sample and reported as counts per million. TRAV1-2 paired with TRAJ12, TRAJ20 or TRAJ33 defined MAIT TCRs, while TRAV10 paired with TRAJ18 defined iNKT TCRs. VDJdb, accessed 1 November 2021, was searched for CMV, EBV and SARS-CoV-2 annotated TCRs, with TCRs annotated for multiple antigens excluded. TCRdb ran its own pipeline on the public reads, namely fastp trimming at Q25 and MiXCR clone calling, and kept in-frame beta chains. Each record represents a unique CDR3 protein, reported with the most common genes and DNA among its rows. The V and J calls were not made by the authors but by TCRdb's processing. For this sample the table gives 50,000 or so distinct CDR3 sequences, of which 15% were detected only once. 9% to 10% of the sample is held by the ten biggest clonotypes.

On the study overall, not on this receptor specifically: VDJdb matching was skewed toward anti-spike CD8 responses and likely underestimated virus-specific expansions by missing private and CD4 specificities.

This chain joins TRBV6-5 to TRBJ2-1; the D region possibly corresponds to TRBD1 (5 bases align). The sample in question was whole blood, obtained at baseline. This receptor was taken from an adult who was a healthcare worker with PCR-confirmed SARS-CoV-2 infection or an uninfected control (not recorded which). The CDR3 region reads CASNNRYNEQFF. The DNA sequence is as follows: TGTGCCAGCAATAACAGGTACAATGAGCAGTTCTTC.